One sample yielded the 8 T cell receptor beta chains listed below, sequenced in a study of cytomegalovirus exposure and HLA in healthy donors. The PCR made use of 60 Vbeta and 13 Jbeta primers. The repertoire was sequenced with immunoSEQ multiplex PCR; TCRdb's copy has only in-frame clones and lacks some. This repertoire shows around 150,000 clones, nearly 80% found once; its top ten account for around 0.97%. The sequenced material came from PBMCs. These TCRs come from a woman aged 45-65 years in good health and CMV-seropositive.

The chain carries TRBV6-6 and TRBJ1-1; 7 bases agree with TRBD1. Germline V lookup: CDR1 MNHNY, CDR2 SVGAGI (reference sequence). The V and J ends lost 5 bases and 7 bases, in that order; junction bases with no gene match: 13. The CDR3 is 15 residues long. In DNA, the CDR3 is TGTGCCAGCAGTATGCGCAAGGGGACAGCCCTTGAAGCTTTCTTT. Translation gives CASSMRKGTALEAFF.

The genes are TRBV10-1 and TRBJ2-2; D is undetermined. This CDR3 region has 13 residues. The V end was cut by 3 bases, the J end by 4 bases, with 6 bases between. Per the germline V gene, CDR1 is WNHNN and CDR2 is SYGVQD (reference sequence). The CDR3 nucleotides are TGCGCCAGCAGTGATCGGAGCACCGGGGAGCTGTTTTTT. Its protein is CASSDRSTGELFF.

The chain joins TRBV7-2 to TRBJ2-3, with 7 bases lining up with TRBD2. This CDR3 has 17 residues. V dropped 1 base and J dropped 0; count of bases not matched to a gene: 7. The germline CDR1 and CDR2 sequences are SGHTA and FQGNSA. The CDR3 DNA sequence: TGTGCCAGCAGCTTAGGAGTGGGGGGGTATAGCACAGATACGCAGTATTTT. Its protein is CASSLGVGGYSTDTQYF.

This chain uses TRBV5-1 with TRBJ2-5; 7 bases match TRBD1. Trimming took 3 bases from V and 0 from J; bases not matched to a gene: 2. Germline V gene lookup returns CDR1 SGHRS and CDR2 YFSETQ. The CDR3 totals 14 residues. CDR3 amino acids: CASSSGQHQETQYF. The CDR3 DNA follows: TGCGCCAGCAGCTCGGGACAGCACCAAGAGACCCAGTACTTC.

V usage is TRBV6-1 and J usage is TRBJ2-1; D unresolved. The CDR3 runs 15 residues. V lost 2 bases to trimming and J lost 0 bases, with 8 bases between them. Germline CDR1 and CDR2: MNHNS and SASEGT. CDR3 loop: CASSEWQYSYNEQFF. DNA of the CDR3: TGTGCCAGCAGTGAATGGCAGTACTCCTACAATGAGCAGTTCTTC.

This rearrangement joins TRBV7-9 to TRBJ2-5; the D gene is possibly TRBD1 (6 bases). This CDR3 is built from 14 residues. Trimming removed 5 bases from V and 5 bases from J, with 15 bases in between. The germline V gene encodes CDR1 SEHNR and CDR2 FQNEAQ (reference sequence). CDR3 sequence (DNA): TGTGCCAGCAGCCCGGACAGAGCCGCGGAGACCCAGTACTTC. Protein sequence: CASSPDRAAETQYF.

The chain couples TRBV6-5 to TRBJ2-7, with D unresolved. Germline CDR1 reads MNHEY; CDR2 reads SVGAGI. This CDR3 contains 14 residues. Trimming pared 6 bases from V and 0 bases from J, leaving 12 bases between. CDR3 region: CASSYAMNSYEQYF. The CDR3 coding sequence is TGTGCCAGCAGCTACGCTATGAACTCCTACGAGCAGTACTTC.

The V call is TRBV2, the J call TRBJ2-3; 7 bases fit TRBD1. Trimming cost V 7 bases and J 3 bases; bases outside gene matches: 4. Germline CDR1 reads SNHLY; CDR2 reads FYNNEI. The CDR3 contains 13 residues. CDR3 in DNA: TGTGCCAGCATGAAACAGGGGACAGATACGCAGTATTTT. Its protein product is CASMKQGTDTQYF. Full variable domain (outside the CDR3, taken from reference TRBV2 and TRBJ2-3): EPEVTQTPSHQVTQMGQEVILRCVPISNHLYFYWYRQILGQKVEFLVSFYNNEISEKSEIFDDQFSVERPDGSNFTLKIRSTKLEDSAMYFCASMKQGTDTQYFGPGTRLTVL.